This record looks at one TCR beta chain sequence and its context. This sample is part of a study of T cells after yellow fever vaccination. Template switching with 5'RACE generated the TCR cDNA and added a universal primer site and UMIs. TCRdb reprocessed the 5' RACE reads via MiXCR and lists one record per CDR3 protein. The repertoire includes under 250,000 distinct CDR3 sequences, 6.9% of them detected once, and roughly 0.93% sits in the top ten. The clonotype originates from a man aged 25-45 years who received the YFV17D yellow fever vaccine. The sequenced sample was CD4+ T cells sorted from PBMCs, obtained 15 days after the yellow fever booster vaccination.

The DNA of the CDR3 is TGTGCCAGCAGCTTAGGGGCCAGGGGAACAGATACGCAGTATTTT. As protein: CASSLGARGTDTQYF. This rearrangement joins TRBV7-8 to TRBJ2-3; tentatively, D is TRBD1 (6 bases). Trimming removed 1 base from V and 3 bases from J, with 11 bases in between. The CDR3 sequence is 15 residues long. From germline, CDR1 is SGHVS and CDR2 FQNEAQ.